Listed here are 13 T cell receptor beta chains from one sample, sequenced in a study of T cells in women clearing cervical HPV infection. Sequencing was performed with immunoSEQ multiplex PCR; in TCRdb, only in-frame clones are kept and a portion is missing. The sample's table shows 30,000 to 45,000 clones. The specimen sequenced was blood buffy coat. The receptors here all came from a woman aged 18-70 years with a cervical HPV16 infection that either progressed to CIN3+ or cleared (not recorded which).

Worth noting for this clone: The read is 3 residues too short to cover the CDR3 end, so that end is filled in from the germline J gene. This rearrangement joins TRBV19 to TRBJ2-1; the match to TRBD1 covers 8 bases. V lost 5 bases and J lost 6; bases outside the gene matches: 6. The CDR3 has 14 residues. The germline V gene has CDR1 LNHDA and CDR2 SQIVND (reference sequence). The covered CDR3 bases are TGTGCCAGTAGTCCCGGGACAGGACCCAATGAG. Protein sequence: CASSPGTGPNE. The entire CDR3 is CASSPGTGPNEQFF. The full variable domain, completed using reference TRBV19 and TRBJ2-1, is DGGITQSPKYLFRKEGQNVTLSCEQNLNHDAMYWYRQDPGQGLRLIYYSQIVNDFQKGDIAEGYSVSREKKESFPLTVTSAQKNPTAFYLCASSPGTGPNEQFFGPGTRLTVL.

To note about this clone: The read ends 3 residues early relative to the CDR3; the germline J gene fills the gap. V gene TRBV5-1 combines with J gene TRBJ2-3; the match to TRBD2 covers 8 bases. Trimming removed 0 bases from V and 2 bases from J; junction bases left unmatched: 8. This CDR3 has 17 amino acids. CDR1 and CDR2 from the germline V gene are SGHRS and YFSETQ. The DNA read from the CDR3 is TGCGCCAGCAGCTTGGCCTTAGCGGGGCCCTACACAGATACG. This translates into CASSLALAGPYTDT. In full, the CDR3 is CASSLALAGPYTDTQYF.

A word on this clone: Read coverage stops 3 residues before the CDR3 terminus; the germline J gene supplies the remainder. The V call is TRBV7-9, the J call TRBJ1-5; TRBD1 might be the D (5 bases). This CDR3 region has 14 residues. Trimming removed 6 bases at V and 2 bases at J, with 11 bases between. Looked up from germline, CDR1 is SEHNR and CDR2 is FQNEAQ (reference sequence). The part of the CDR3 DNA that was read is TGTGCCAGCAGTTCCGAAGGGGGCAATCAGCCC. It yields the protein CASSSEGGNQP. In full, the CDR3 reads CASSSEGGNQPQHF.

About this clone: The read ends 3 residues before the CDR3 terminus; that terminus is restored from the germline J gene. The genes are TRBV5-1 and TRBJ1-4; D perhaps matches TRBD1 (6 bases). Germline V gene data show CDR1 as SGHRS and CDR2 as YFSETQ. The CDR3 has 18 residues. CDR3 DNA (partial): TGCGCCAGCAGCTTGAACCCTGGGGGTACAGGGCTAGATTCACCA. Translated, it gives CASSLNPGGTGLDSP. The CDR3 as a whole reads CASSLNPGGTGLDSPLFF.

Points on this clone: The CDR3 end lies 3 residues beyond the end of the read and is filled in from the germline J gene. This rearrangement joins TRBV5-4 to TRBJ1-2; perhaps TRBD1 as D (5 bases). Per the germline V gene, CDR1 is SGHNT and CDR2 is YYREEE (reference sequence). The CDR3 extends over 14 amino acids. CDR3 DNA (partial): TGTGCCAGCAGCTTGAGGGGACTGGTCGATGAC. Protein: CASSLRGLVDD. Given in full, the CDR3 is CASSLRGLVDDYTF.

As for this clone: Coverage ceases 3 residues before the CDR3 finishes, and the germline J gene fills in the end. The genes are TRBV20-1 and TRBJ2-7; 11 nucleotides align to TRBD1. The CDR3 has 14 amino acids. The ends lost 6 bases at V and 3 bases at J; junction bases unmatched: 7. Germline V lookup: CDR1 DFQATT, CDR2 SNEGSKA (reference sequence). The covered CDR3 bases are TGCAGTGCCCCCGGGACAGGGGGTTACTACGAG. Protein sequence: CSAPGTGGYYE. The full CDR3 reads CSAPGTGGYYEQYF.

Notes on this clone: The read is 3 residues too short to cover the CDR3 end, so that end is filled in from the germline J gene. The genes are TRBV5-6 and TRBJ1-4, with 7 bases fitting TRBD1. Per germline, CDR1 SGHDT and CDR2 YYEEEE. The CDR3 runs 15 residues. The CDR3 DNA, read in part, is TGTGCCAGCAGCTTGTTTGACAGGGAAAATTCACCA. Translating gives CASSLFDRENSP. The CDR3 in its entirety is CASSLFDRENSPLFF.

For this clone: Read coverage stops 3 residues before the CDR3 terminus; the germline J gene supplies the remainder. V is TRBV20-1 and J is TRBJ2-7, with TRBD2 matching 10 bases. The CDR3 spans 17 residues. The junction had 13 bases not matched to a gene; V was cut back by 2 bases and J by 3 bases. CDR1 and CDR2 (germline): DFQATT, SNEGSKA (reference sequence). This chain's CDR3 is CSARPLSGGASIYEQYF. CDR3 DNA, as far as it was read: TGCAGTGCTAGACCCCTCAGCGGGGGGGCGTCTATCTACGAG.

About this clone itself: The read ends 3 residues shy of where the CDR3 ends; the end is completed using the germline J gene. The rearrangement uses TRBV20-1 and TRBJ2-7; 7 bases agree with TRBD1. Germline CDR1 reads DFQATT; CDR2 reads SNEGSKA (reference sequence). This CDR3 is built from 16 residues. V was clipped by 1 base and J by 2 bases; unmatched bases: 11. The CDR3: CSARAGTVLGAYEQYF. CDR3 bases read: TGCAGTGCTAGAGCCGGGACAGTTCTAGGGGCCTACGAG.

The CDR3 sequence: CASRTGTTSTDTQYF. The CDR3 DNA, read in part, is TGTGCCAGCAGAACCGGGACTACTAGCACAGATACG. This chain connects TRBV5-4 to TRBJ2-3; 7 positions agree with TRBD2. The CDR3 end lies 3 residues beyond the end of the read and is filled in from the germline J gene. V trimming: 5 bases; J trimming: 0 bases; junction bases outside the gene matches: 6. The CDR3 spans 15 residues. Germline loops: CDR1 SGHNT, CDR2 YYREEE (reference sequence).

Comments on this clone: The read ends 3 residues shy of where the CDR3 ends; the end is completed using the germline J gene. V usage is TRBV2 and J usage is TRBJ2-1; 8 nucleotides align to TRBD2. Trimming cost V 4 bases and J 0 bases; bases outside gene matches: 2. In germline, CDR1 is SNHLY, CDR2 FYNNEI. The CDR3 is made up of 15 amino acids. The CDR3 bases that were read are TGTGCCAGCAGTGCGAGCGGGAGCTCCTACAATGAG. Protein: CASSASGSSYNE. The full CDR3 protein reads CASSASGSSYNEQFF.

Points on this clone: The read terminates 3 residues before the CDR3 end, so the remaining end is supplied by the germline J gene. The V and J genes are TRBV2 and TRBJ1-2; D might be TRBD1 (6 bases). Germline-derived CDR1 and CDR2 are SNHLY and FYNNEI. The CDR3 is 15 amino acids. Partial CDR3 DNA: TGTGCCAGCAGTGGGACTAGCGGGGGGGCAGATGAC. Translating gives CASSGTSGGADD. The whole CDR3 protein reads CASSGTSGGADDYTF.

A remark on this clone: The CDR3 end lies 3 residues beyond the end of the read and is filled in from the germline J gene. This rearrangement joins TRBV20-1 to TRBJ2-5, with 15 nucleotides matching TRBD2. The CDR3 covers 16 residues. The V gene end was trimmed by 0 bases and the J gene end by 5 bases; junction bases not matched to a gene: 4. Looked up from germline, CDR1 is DFQATT and CDR2 is SNEGSKA (reference sequence). The CDR3 protein is CSARDRTSGGAETQYF. The DNA read from the CDR3 is TGCAGTGCTAGAGATCGGACTAGCGGGGGGGCGGAGACC.